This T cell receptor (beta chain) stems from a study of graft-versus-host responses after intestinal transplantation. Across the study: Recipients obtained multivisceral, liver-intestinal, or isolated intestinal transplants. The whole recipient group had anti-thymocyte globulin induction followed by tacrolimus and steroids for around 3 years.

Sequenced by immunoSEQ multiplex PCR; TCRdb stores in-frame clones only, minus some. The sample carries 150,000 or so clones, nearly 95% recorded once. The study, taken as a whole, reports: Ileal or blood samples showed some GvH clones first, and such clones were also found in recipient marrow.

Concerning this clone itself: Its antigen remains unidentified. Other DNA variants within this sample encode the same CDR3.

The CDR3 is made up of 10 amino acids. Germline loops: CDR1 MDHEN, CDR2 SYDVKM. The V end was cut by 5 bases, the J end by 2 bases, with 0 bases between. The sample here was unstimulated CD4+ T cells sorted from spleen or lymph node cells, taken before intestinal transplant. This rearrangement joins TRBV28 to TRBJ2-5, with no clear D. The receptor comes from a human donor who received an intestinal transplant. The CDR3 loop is CASSQETQYF. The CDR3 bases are TGTGCCAGCAGTCAAGAGACCCAGTACTTC. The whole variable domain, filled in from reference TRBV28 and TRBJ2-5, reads DVKVTQSSRYLVKRTGEKVFLECVQDMDHENMFWYRQDPGLGLRLIYFSYDVKMKEKGDIPEGYSVSREKKERFSLILESASTNQTSMYLCASSQETQYFGPGTRLLVL.